This T cell receptor (beta chain) was documented in a study of identical twins. This clonotype was recorded a few times. Its target is unknown. Findings and caveats of the study: Findings depended on cross-sectional statistics rather than tracking the same donors. Monozygotic twins shared more out-of-frame TCR alpha than recombination models predicted. Out-of-frame alpha sequences shared by twins showed excess low generation probability.

Germline V lookup: CDR1 SGHTA, CDR2 FQGNSA. V was pared by 4 bases and J by 3 bases, with 2 bases of the junction left unmatched. The CDR3 spans 13 residues. Unique molecular identifiers were present on the cDNA, and a universal primer site came from template switching. TCRdb fed the 5' RACE reads into MiXCR, producing one record per CDR3 protein. The table includes about 340,000 distinct CDR3 sequences, over 9% detected once. This sample was also put to use in a study of yellow fever vaccine responses in identical twins.

The chain recombines TRBV7-2 with TRBJ1-1; 7 bases are a match to TRBD1. The specimen sequenced was CD8+ T cells sorted from blood. The origin of this receptor is a woman aged 18-29 years in good health. DNA of the CDR3: TGTGCCAGCAGCTACAGGGGATACACTGAAGCTTTCTTT. It is translated as CASSYRGYTEAFF.